This T cell receptor (beta chain) was documented in a study of glioma-infiltrating T cells after dendritic cell vaccination. Study-level information: Between the early 2000s and the early 2010s, patients got autologous tumor lysate-pulsed dendritic cell vaccines.

Trimming removed 6 bases from V and 3 bases from J; junction bases left unmatched: 8. The CDR3 extends over 16 amino acids. From germline, CDR1 is MDHEN and CDR2 SYDVKM. This sample's time point: after dendritic cell vaccination, including at tumor progression/relapse. Only patients with spare fresh-frozen tumor and over two years of follow-up were included. None of the glioblastoma patients had an isocitrate dehydrogenase mutation. This clone has just a few counts. Profiled with immunoSEQ multiplex PCR; TCRdb holds only in-frame clones, not every one. The sample holds 85,000 to 100,000 clones, 70% to 90% seen once.

The sample here was blood, taken after dendritic cell vaccination. J is TRBJ2-3 and V is TRBV28; 11 bases align to TRBD2. This clonotype was sampled from a human donor with glioblastoma. In nucleotides, the CDR3 is TGTGCCAGCAGCCCAGGGACTAGCGGTGGGACAGATACGCAGTATTTT. Its protein is CASSPGTSGGTDTQYF.